These 8 T cell receptor beta chains share one sample of origin, sequenced in a study of lung T cells in sarcoidosis with Löfgren's syndrome. TCRdb re-analysed the reads in MiXCR, keeping a single row per CDR3 protein. The sample holds 60,000 to 65,000 distinct CDR3 sequences, 21% seen once. Sequenced: CD4+ T cells from PBMCs. The receptors shown here come from a human donor with sarcoidosis (Löfgren's syndrome or another form), or a control subject (not recorded which).

Concerning this clonotype: This may be a read error: a much more frequent sequence differs by one nucleotide. This chain joins TRBV27 and TRBJ2-3; either TRBD1 or TRBD2 may supply D (6 bases each). This CDR3 has 15 amino acids. Germline V gene sequence: CDR1 MNHEY, CDR2 SMNVEV (reference sequence). The CDR3 reads CATSSEVGGTDTQYF. In DNA form, the CDR3 reads TGTGCCACCAGTTCGGAAGTAGGGGGGACAGATACGCAGTATTTT.

This clonotype was counted a few times. The V and J genes are TRBV12-3 or TRBV12-4 and TRBJ2-1, with 8 bases matching TRBD2. The CDR3 totals 12 residues. J gave up 9 bases and V 6 bases, and 4 bases lay outside the gene matches. Here the CDR3 DNA reads TGTGCCAGCAGGCTTCTAGCGGGTGAGCAGTTCTTC. Protein sequence: CASRLLAGEQFF.

In its sample, this clonotype was seen many times. This chain uses TRBV2 with TRBJ1-2, with a possible D match to TRBD1 (5 bases). The length of the CDR3 is 14 residues. Germline CDR1 reads SNHLY; CDR2 reads FYNNEI. The V and J ends lost 4 bases and 4 bases respectively, with 13 bases between them. DNA for the CDR3: TGTGCCAGCAGTGTGCGGGAAGGGGTCTATGGCTACACCTTC. Encoded protein: CASSVREGVYGYTF.

In its sample, this clonotype was seen a few times. One junction end disagrees with the germline gene, perhaps due to a read error. The chain employs TRBV6-1 and TRBJ2-1; 7 bases are shared with TRBD2. The CDR3 length is 16 residues. The V gene's germline CDR1 is MNHNS and CDR2 SASEGT. Here the CDR3 DNA reads TGTGTCAGCAGCCCTCGGGGCGGGAGCTCCTACAATGAGCAGTTCTTC. Its translation is CVSSPRGGSSYNEQFF.

This clonotype has ten or more counts. The CDR3 DNA reads TGTGCCAGCAGTAGGGCGGTGAACACTGAAGCTTTCTTT. Its translation: CASSRAVNTEAFF. V and J are TRBV6-1 and TRBJ1-1; D unclear. Germline loops: CDR1 MNHNS, CDR2 SASEGT. The CDR3 spans 13 residues. The V and J ends lost 5 bases and 0 bases respectively, with 7 bases between them.

The chain couples TRBV5-1 to TRBJ2-1; D is uncertain. This CDR3 spans 15 amino acids. Germline loops: CDR1 SGHRS, CDR2 YFSETQ. V was pared by 4 bases and J by 3 bases, with 14 bases between. The CDR3 reads CASSPELSFYNEQFF. CDR3 sequence (DNA): TGCGCCAGCAGCCCTGAGCTGAGCTTCTACAATGAGCAGTTCTTC.

This clonotype was observed a handful of times. The V and J genes are TRBV19 and TRBJ2-1; 9 nucleotides match TRBD1. V shed 4 bases and J 1 base; nucleotides not matched to a gene: 5. Germline values: CDR1 LNHDA, CDR2 SQIVND (reference sequence). CDR3 length equals 16 residues. The CDR3 here is CASSKGDRESYNEQFF. CDR3 sequence (DNA): TGTGCCAGTAGTAAGGGGGACAGGGAATCCTACAATGAGCAGTTCTTC.

V and J are TRBV3-1 and TRBJ1-5; no reliable D call. Trimming removed 0 bases from V and 7 bases from J, with 10 bases in between. Germline V lookup: CDR1 LGHDT, CDR2 YNNKEL (reference sequence). The CDR3 is 14 amino acids. The CDR3, as DNA: TGTGCCAGCAGCCAAGATAAGAGATTACAGCCCCAGCATTTT. It yields the protein CASSQDKRLQPQHF.